These T cell receptor beta chains were read from a single sample in a study. A single record per CDR3 protein comes from TCRdb applying MiXCR to the RT-PCR reads. The sample carries approximately 720,000 distinct CDR3 sequences, 14% recorded once. The sequencing input was memory CD4+ T cells from blood. The receptors derive from a female donor in good health, serving as a healthy control. Both conserved end residues are trimmed from each CDR3.

>TRBJ2-5|TRBV24-1
ATSDSYRETQY
>TRBJ2-1|TRBV30
AWSGTSYYNEQF
>TRBJ1-1|TRBV30
ARAETGIPTEAF
>TRBJ1-5|TRBV10-3
AISEDIYNQPQH
>TRBJ1-1|TRBV5-1
ASSLSSEDKAF
>TRBJ2-3|TRBV15
ATSTGVADTQY
>TRBJ2-7|TRBV3-1
ASSPHGGPHEQY
>TRBJ2-3|TRBV27
ASSFLPGTRTDTQY
>TRBJ2-6|TRBV12-3/TRBV12-4
ASSLARFTGANVLT
>TRBJ1-4|TRBV2
ASSSHREEKLF
>TRBJ2-3|TRBV29-1
SVVWVAHADTQY
>TRBJ1-5|TRBV6-1
ASNPAGRMYSNQPQH
>TRBJ2-4|TRBV20-1
SARDEGLAKNIQY
>TRBJ2-7|TRBV6-6
ASSQGLAGRSYEQY
>TRBJ2-3|TRBV30
ACQQGVSTDTQY